Given below is one TCR beta chain in context. This sample was included in a study of cytomegalovirus exposure and HLA in healthy donors. The PCR ran on 60 Vbeta and 13 Jbeta primers. Using immunoSEQ multiplex PCR, the repertoire was profiled, and TCRdb retains in-frame clones only, with some absent. Of roughly 84,000 clones in the sample, roughly 80% are singletons; the top ten hold around 15%. The sample comprised PBMCs. This clonotype was obtained from a human donor in good health.

The CDR3 DNA sequence: TGTGCCAGCAGCGTCGGACAGGGAGCCCGCACTAATGAAAAACTGTTTTTT. As protein: CASSVGQGARTNEKLFF. This chain joins TRBV9 and TRBJ1-4, with 8 nucleotides matching TRBD1. CDR1 and CDR2 from the germline V gene are SGDLS and YYNGEE. Trimming at V came to 2 bases and at J to 2 bases, leaving 8 bases not matched to a gene. The CDR3 spans 17 residues. Complete variable domain (other parts from reference TRBV9 and TRBJ1-4): DSGVTQTPKHLITATGQRVTLRCSPRSGDLSVYWYQQSLDQGLQFLIQYYNGEERAKGNILERFSAQQFPDLHSELNLSSLELGDSALYFCASSVGQGARTNEKLFFGSGTQLSVL.